The rows below give T cell receptor beta chains drawn from one sample of a study of control samples from healthy donors and cancer patients. Profiling relied on immunoSEQ multiplex PCR, and the TCRdb table lists in-frame clones only, not all of them. The profile shows 400,000 to 500,000 clones, 80% to 95% of them singletons. The sequenced sample consisted of PBMCs. Receptors originate from a man aged 40-50 years with head and neck cancer. The CDR3 runs from the conserved cysteine through the conserved F or W. The D gene is left open where the match is weak. Not all rows give a size; the values are once, few, many and, for expanded clones, a class.

.	TRBV19	TRBJ1-3	once	CASSTRQSSGNTIYF	TGTGCCAGTAGTACCAGACAGTCCTCTGGAAACACCATATATTTT
.	TRBV7-9	TRBJ2-5	.	CASSLLGSQETQYF	TGTGCCAGCAGCTTATTGGGCAGCCAAGAGACCCAGTACTTC
.	TRBV5-4	TRBJ2-5	.	CASSVDETTQYF	TGTGCCAGCAGCGTGGACGAGACAACCCAGTACTTC
.	TRBV3-1/TRBV3-2	TRBJ2-5	.	CASSLGPQETQYF	TGTGCCAGCAGCCTAGGCCCTCAAGAGACCCAGTACTTC
.	TRBV25-1	TRBJ1-2	.	CASTRDPFYGYTF	TGTGCCAGCACCAGGGACCCCTTCTATGGCTACACCTTC
.	TRBV30	TRBJ1-1	.	CAWVTLGREDTEAFF	TGTGCCTGGGTTACTTTGGGCAGGGAAGACACTGAAGCTTTCTTT
.	TRBV7-9	TRBJ1-3	.	CASSPSSGNTIYF	TGTGCCAGCAGCCCTTCCAGCGGAAACACCATATATTTT
.	TRBV7-9	TRBJ2-3	.	CASSLGLATDTQYF	TGTGCCAGCAGCTTAGGACTGGCCACAGATACGCAGTATTTT
.	TRBV7-9	TRBJ1-1	.	CASSLGTREAFF	TGTGCCAGCAGCCTAGGGACAAGAGAAGCTTTCTTT
TRBD1	TRBV29-1	TRBJ1-5	.	CSVSSGGGNQPQHF	TGCAGCGTTTCGTCAGGGGGAGGCAATCAGCCCCAGCATTTT
TRBD2	TRBV5-5	TRBJ2-7	.	CASSPGTSGRIYEQYF	TGTGCCAGCAGCCCCGGGACTAGCGGGAGAATATACGAGCAGTACTTC
TRBD2	TRBV5-1	TRBJ2-7	once	CASSTSTSGGYEQYF	TGCGCCAGCAGCACCTCCACTAGCGGGGGTTACGAGCAGTACTTC
.	TRBV30	TRBJ1-5	.	CAWTGGWNQPQHF	TGTGCCTGGACGGGGGGGTGGAATCAGCCCCAGCATTTT
TRBD1	TRBV11-3	TRBJ2-1	.	CASSKTGGGYNEQFF	TGTGCCAGCAGCAAGACAGGGGGCGGGTACAATGAGCAGTTCTTC